The next 6 T cell receptor beta chains were all read from a single sample in a study of blood T cells in healthy people across ages (dated by TCRdb to the mid-2010s). Library construction relied on 5' RACE. These reads were obtained on an Illumina HiSeq 2500. The second PCR ran for about 7 to 11 cycles and used a J-beta primer mix along with a sample-barcoded 5' primer. The raw public reads went through TCRdb reprocessing: fastp at Q25, MiXCR clone calling, in-frame beta chains kept. Rows with one shared CDR3 protein collapse into an entry with the most common genes and DNA. The sample profile shows about 680,000 distinct CDR3 sequences; approximately 50% of them were found once. The leading ten clones occupy about a third of the sample. The source material was blood. The receptors come from a woman in her sixties in good health.

The chain uses TRBV15 and TRBJ1-1; the D is unclear. V was cut by 0 bases and J by 6 bases, with 5 bases left in between. CDR1 LNHNV and CDR2 YYDKDF come from the germline V gene (reference sequence). The CDR3 covers 12 residues. The CDR3 DNA reads as TGTGCCACCAGCAGAGAGAGGGCTGAAGCTTTCTTT. Translating it yields CATSRERAEAFF.

This clonotype was counted only a few times. The rearrangement joins TRBV28 to TRBJ2-7, with 8 bases matching TRBD1. Trimming cost V 8 bases and J 1 base; bases outside gene matches: 1. CDR1 is MDHEN, CDR2 SYDVKM, per germline. This CDR3 has 12 amino acids. In DNA form, the CDR3 reads TGTGCCAGCCGGACAGGGTCCTACGAGCAGTACTTC. Protein: CASRTGSYEQYF.

J is TRBJ2-1 and V is TRBV9, with 7 positions matching TRBD1. The CDR3 is 14 amino acids. Germline values: CDR1 SGDLS, CDR2 YYNGEE. Trimming took 4 bases from V and 12 from J; bases not matched to a gene: 13. The CDR3 sequence is CASSPRQGELLQFF. CDR3 DNA sequence: TGTGCCAGCAGCCCCCGACAGGGCGAACTATTGCAGTTCTTC.

As regards this clonotype: The germline gene is not matched at one end of the junction; a read error may be the cause. The chain has TRBV7-3 and TRBJ2-5; D gene ambiguous. The CDR3 spans 15 residues. Germline CDR1 and CDR2: SGHTA and FQGTGA. The CDR3 protein is CAGSLLGYGQETQYF. The CDR3 DNA sequence: TGTGCCGGCAGCTTACTCGGGTATGGACAAGAGACCCAGTACTTC. The full variable domain, completed using reference TRBV7-3 and TRBJ2-5, is GAGVSQTPSNKVTEKGKYVELRCDPISGHTALYWYRQSLGQGPEFLIYFQGTGAADDSGLPNDRFFAVRPEGSVSTLKIQRTERGDSAVYLCAGSLLGYGQETQYFGPGTRLLVL.

This sequence joins TRBV7-3 and TRBJ2-3, with TRBD2 as a possible D gene (6 bases). Germline-derived CDR1 and CDR2 are SGHTA and FQGTGA. Trimming removed 6 bases at V and 6 bases at J, with 16 bases between. There are 14 residues in the CDR3. The CDR3 DNA follows: TGTGCCAGCAGAGAGCGGGCTGGTGGCGATACGCAGTATTTT. This encodes CASRERAGGDTQYF.

The chain combines TRBV7-8 with TRBJ2-5, with D perhaps matching TRBD1 (5 bases). V lost 3 bases and J 1 base, leaving 9 bases between the germline ends. Per germline, CDR1 SGHVS and CDR2 FQNEAQ. CDR3 length: 14 residues. The CDR3 DNA follows: TGTGCCAGCAGCTTGGACACCCTCCAAGAGACCCAGTACTTC. Translating gives CASSLDTLQETQYF. Together with reference TRBV7-8 and TRBJ2-5, the CDR3 gives the full variable domain: GAGVSQSPRYKVAKRGQDVALRCDPISGHVSLFWYQQALGQGPEFLTYFQNEAQLDKSGLPSDRFFAERPEGSVSTLKIQRTQQEDSAVYLCASSLDTLQETQYFGPGTRLLVL.